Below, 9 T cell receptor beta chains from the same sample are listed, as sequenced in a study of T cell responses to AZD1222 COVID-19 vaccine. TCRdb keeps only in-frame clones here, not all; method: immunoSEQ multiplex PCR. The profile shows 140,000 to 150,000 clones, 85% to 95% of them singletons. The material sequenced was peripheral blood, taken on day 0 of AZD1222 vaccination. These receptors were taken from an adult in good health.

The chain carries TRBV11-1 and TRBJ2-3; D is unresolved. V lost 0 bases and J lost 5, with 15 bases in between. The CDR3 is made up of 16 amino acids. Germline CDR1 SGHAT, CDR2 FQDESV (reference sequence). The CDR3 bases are TGTGCCAGCAGCTTAGCACGGGCAGCCAGATTAGATACGCAGTATTTT. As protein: CASSLARAARLDTQYF.

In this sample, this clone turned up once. The CDR3 nucleotides are TGTGCCACTCTCCAACCCCGCACCGGGGAGCTGTTTTTT. This gives the protein CATLQPRTGELFF. This chain uses TRBV2 with TRBJ2-2; D remains ambiguous. CDR1 and CDR2 (germline): SNHLY, FYNNEI. The CDR3 is 13 amino acids. The V end lost 10 bases, the J end lost 4 bases, and 13 bases lay between the germline ends. Combining the CDR3 with reference TRBV2 and TRBJ2-2 gives the whole variable domain EPEVTQTPSHQVTQMGQEVILRCVPISNHLYFYWYRQILGQKVEFLVSFYNNEISEKSEIFDDQFSVERPDGSNFTLKIRSTKLEDSAMYFCATLQPRTGELFFGEGSRLTVL.

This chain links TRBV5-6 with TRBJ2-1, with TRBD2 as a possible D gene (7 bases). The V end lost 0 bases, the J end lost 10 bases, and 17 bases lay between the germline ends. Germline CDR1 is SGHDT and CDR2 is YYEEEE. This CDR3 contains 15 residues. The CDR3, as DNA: TGTGCCAGCAGCTTGGCGGGGGGCGGGATGTGGGAGCAGTTCTTC. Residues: CASSLAGGGMWEQFF. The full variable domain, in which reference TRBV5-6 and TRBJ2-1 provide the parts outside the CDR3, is DAGVTQSPTHLIKTRGQQVTLRCSPKSGHDTVSWYQQALGQGPQFIFQYYEEEERQRGNFPDRFSGHQFPNYSSELNVNALLLGDSALYLCASSLAGGGMWEQFFGPGTRLTVL.

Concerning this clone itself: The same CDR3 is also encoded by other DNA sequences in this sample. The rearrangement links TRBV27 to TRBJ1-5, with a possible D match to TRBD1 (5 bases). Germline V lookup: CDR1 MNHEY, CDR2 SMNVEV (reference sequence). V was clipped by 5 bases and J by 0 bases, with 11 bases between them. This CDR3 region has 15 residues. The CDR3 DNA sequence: TGTGCCAGCAGTCGACAGAAGGGTAGCAATCAGCCCCAGCATTTT. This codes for CASSRQKGSNQPQHF.

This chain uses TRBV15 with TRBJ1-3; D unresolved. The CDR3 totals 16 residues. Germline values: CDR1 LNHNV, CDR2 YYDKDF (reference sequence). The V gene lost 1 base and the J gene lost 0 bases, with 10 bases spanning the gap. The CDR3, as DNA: TGTGCCACCAGCAGAGCTACAGATCTCTCTGGAAACACCATATATTTT. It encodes CATSRATDLSGNTIYF.

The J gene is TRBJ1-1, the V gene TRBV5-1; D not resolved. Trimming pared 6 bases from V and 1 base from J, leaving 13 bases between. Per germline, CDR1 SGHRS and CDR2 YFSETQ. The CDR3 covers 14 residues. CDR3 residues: CASNLIGQNTEAFF. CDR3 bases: TGCGCCAGCAATCTCATCGGTCAGAACACTGAAGCTTTCTTT.

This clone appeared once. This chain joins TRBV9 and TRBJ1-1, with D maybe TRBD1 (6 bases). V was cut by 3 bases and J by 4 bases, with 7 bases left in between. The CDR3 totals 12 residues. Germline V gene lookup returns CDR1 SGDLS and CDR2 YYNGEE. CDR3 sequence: CASSARGTEAFF. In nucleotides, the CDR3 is TGTGCCAGCAGCGCCAGGGGCACTGAAGCTTTCTTT.

CDR3 nucleotides: TGTGCCTGGGACCACGGACAGATCTATAGCAATCAGCCCCAGCATTTT. Encoded protein: CAWDHGQIYSNQPQHF. This rearrangement joins TRBV30 to TRBJ1-5; perhaps TRBD1 as D (6 bases). CDR3 length: 16 residues. Germline V gene sequence: CDR1 GTSNPN, CDR2 SVGIG (reference sequence). Deletions cut 5 bases from V and 0 bases from J, with 17 bases between.

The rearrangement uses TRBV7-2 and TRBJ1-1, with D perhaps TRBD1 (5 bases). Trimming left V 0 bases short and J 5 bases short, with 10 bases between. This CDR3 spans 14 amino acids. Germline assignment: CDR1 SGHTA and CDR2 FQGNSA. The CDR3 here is CASSLARGGTEAFF. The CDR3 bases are TGTGCCAGCAGCTTAGCTCGGGGGGGGACTGAAGCTTTCTTT.